The rows below give T cell receptor beta chains drawn from one sample of a study of a mutant IDH1 vaccine in newly diagnosed glioma. No antigens are known for them. Repertoires were generated with immunoSEQ multiplex PCR, while TCRdb's copy carries only in-frame clones and drops some. The table lists over 50,000 clones, 81% of them singletons. The sequencing used PBMCs, collected from a glioma patient whose treatment included an IDH1 peptide vaccine. Receptor source: a man aged 25-45 years with glioma. CDR3s include the opening cysteine and the closing phenylalanine or tryptophan.

cdr3_aa cdr3_length j_call v_call
CASSMSWARRSGNTIYF 17 TRBJ1-3 TRBV19
CASNFVNTEAFF 12 TRBJ1-1 TRBV2
CASKKGWAENTGELFF 16 TRBJ2-2 TRBV19
CASSPNLRASNQETQYF 17 TRBJ2-5 TRBV18
CASSWGAPLGPNYGYTF 17 TRBJ1-2 TRBV5-4
CASSPTGHRNTEAFF 15 TRBJ1-1 TRBV19
CASSPTGGESNQPQHF 16 TRBJ1-5 TRBV6-6
CASSSLAGGPAYEQYF 16 TRBJ2-7 TRBV7-9
CASSPSEDSDSPLHF 15 TRBJ1-6 TRBV7-4
CASSSGVRSSYNEQFF 16 TRBJ2-1 TRBV5-8
CASRGADSGTYEQYF 15 TRBJ2-7 TRBV28
CASSFQGNTEAFF 13 TRBJ1-1 TRBV5-4
CASSVGLTGDQPQHF 15 TRBJ1-5 TRBV6-1
CASSRQGLFSPLHF 14 TRBJ1-6 TRBV18